These T cell receptor beta chains were read from a single sample in a study of beta chain features in type 1 diabetes. Sequencing used immunoSEQ multiplex PCR; TCRdb keeps in-frame clones, though not all of them. The sample lists around 170,000 clones; approximately 8.7% were seen once. The sequencing sample was made of central memory CD4+ T cells from blood. These receptors all come from a woman in her thirties with type 1 diabetes. Both conserved end residues are part of each CDR3. A D gene is named only where the DNA matches it firmly. Where a row states a size, it is once, few, many or the class of an expanded clone; other rows omit it.

>TRBD2|TRBV11-2|-|TRBJ2-5
TGTGCCAGCAGCTTGACTAGCGGGAGGGAGACCCAGTACTTC
CASSLTSGRETQYF
>TRBD2|TRBV5-1|few|TRBJ2-1
TGCGCCAGCAGCGGGACTAGCGGAGGGAATGAGCAGTTCTTC
CASSGTSGGNEQFF
>-|TRBV11-2|few|TRBJ1-1
TGTGCCAGCAGTTACGACAGAACCTATGAAGCTTTCTTT
CASSYDRTYEAFF
>-|TRBV30|few|TRBJ2-5
TGTGCCTGGAGTGGACAGAAAGAGACCCAGTACTTC
CAWSGQKETQYF
>TRBD2|TRBV15|few|TRBJ2-7
TGTGCCACCAGCAGAGAGCCCCTCGGTAGCGGGAGTTCCTACGAGCAGTACTTC
CATSREPLGSGSSYEQYF
>-|TRBV7-9|-|TRBJ2-2
TGTGCCAGCAGCTTAGTTGGGGGGACCGGGGAGCTGTTTTTT
CASSLVGGTGELFF
>-|TRBV29-1|-|TRBJ2-3
TGCAGCGTTGATGGGGGGGCTGCATGGGGAACAGATACGCAGTATTTT
CSVDGGAAWGTDTQYF
>-|TRBV5-1|-|TRBJ1-1
TGCGCCAGCAGCGTACGACAGAACACTGAAGCTTTCTTT
CASSVRQNTEAFF
>-|TRBV27|few|TRBJ2-1
TGTGCCAGCAGTCCTCCACAGGGTTGGGAGCAGTTCTTC
CASSPPQGWEQFF
>-|TRBV7-2|few|TRBJ2-7
TGTGCCAGCAGTCGACAGTTCGAGCAGTACTTC
CASSRQFEQYF
>-|TRBV29-1|-|TRBJ1-2
TGCAGCGTTTCCCTCGGGGGGACTAACTATGGCTACACCTTC
CSVSLGGTNYGYTF
>-|TRBV5-1|few|TRBJ2-1
TGCGCCAGCAGCTCGGCAGGGGTAAGCTCCTACAATGAGCAGTTCTTC
CASSSAGVSSYNEQFF
>-|TRBV4-1|-|TRBJ1-5
TGCGCCAGCAGCCAAGAGCAGAGGCAGCCCCAGCATTTT
CASSQEQRQPQHF
>-|TRBV29-1|-|TRBJ1-2
TGCAGCGTTCGCCAGGGCGTAGGGGGCTACACCTTC
CSVRQGVGGYTF
>-|TRBV19|many|TRBJ2-3
TGTGCCAGTAGTATGCGGACAGATCCAGATACGCAGTATTTT
CASSMRTDPDTQYF
>-|TRBV19|-|TRBJ1-5
TGTGCCAGTAGTATAGGAGGCAGTAGCAATCAGCCCCAGCATTTT
CASSIGGSSNQPQHF
>-|TRBV30|-|TRBJ2-5
TGTGCCGGCACTTCGGGAGACCAAGGGACCCAGTACTTC
CAGTSGDQGTQYF
>-|TRBV5-1|-|TRBJ2-5
TGCGCCAGCAGCTCGGACACAGGGATTCTCGGGACCCAGTACTTC
CASSSDTGILGTQYF
>-|TRBV5-1|-|TRBJ2-1
TGCGCCAGCAGCTTGGGACTAAACAATGAGCAGTTCTTC
CASSLGLNNEQFF
>TRBD1|TRBV2|-|TRBJ2-7
TGTGCCAGCAGTGACACGGGACAGGGATCCTACGAGCAGTACTTC
CASSDTGQGSYEQYF
>TRBD2|TRBV5-4|-|TRBJ2-5
TGTGCCAGCAGTCCAGCGGGAACGTACCAAGAGACCCAGTACTTC
CASSPAGTYQETQYF
>-|TRBV19|-|TRBJ2-5
TGTGCCAGTAGTATGAACAGGGAAGAGACCCAGTACTTC
CASSMNREETQYF
>-|TRBV29-1|few|TRBJ2-4
TGCAGCGTTGAAGGAACCGCGAAAAACATTCAGTACTTC
CSVEGTAKNIQYF
>TRBD2|TRBV5-6|-|TRBJ2-7
TGTGCCAGCAGCGACCTGTTCCGACTAGCAGACGAGCAGTACTTC
CASSDLFRLADEQYF
>TRBD1|TRBV18|few|TRBJ2-1
TGTGCCAGCTCCCCCACCGGGACAGCTTCTTACAATGAGCAGTTCTTC
CASSPTGTASYNEQFF
>-|TRBV19|few|TRBJ2-7
TGTGCCAGTAGTCAACAGCCTGACTCCTACGAGCAGTACTTC
CASSQQPDSYEQYF
>-|TRBV10-1|few|TRBJ1-2
TGCGCCAGCAGTGTTAATCAGGATGATGGCTACACCTTC
CASSVNQDDGYTF
>TRBD1|TRBV18|few|TRBJ2-1
TGTGCCAGCTCACCCGACAGGGTCCACAATGAGCAGTTCTTC
CASSPDRVHNEQFF
>TRBD2|TRBV10-3|-|TRBJ2-3
TGTGCCACAGCCCTCCGAATGGCGGGGGGACCCTCCACAGATACGCAGTATTTT
CATALRMAGGPSTDTQYF
>TRBD2|TRBV4-1|few|TRBJ2-1
TGCGCCAGCAGCCCCGGGAGCGGGAGCTCCTACAATGAGCAGTTCTTC
CASSPGSGSSYNEQFF
>-|TRBV28|-|TRBJ2-7
TGTGCCAGCAGGACGCCCAGAGGGGGATACGAGCAGTACTTC
CASRTPRGGYEQYF
>TRBD1|TRBV28|few|TRBJ1-2
TGTGCCAGCAGTTTGTCTGAACCGGGACAGGGGGGAGGCTACACCTTC
CASSLSEPGQGGGYTF
>-|TRBV2|few|TRBJ1-2
TGTGCCAGCCTGGCGGGTCGTAGTAATGGCTACACCTTC
CASLAGRSNGYTF
>TRBD1|TRBV28|few|TRBJ2-2
TGTGCCAGCACTTCACAGGGGGCAGTTAACACCGGGGAGCTGTTTTTT
CASTSQGAVNTGELFF
>TRBD2|TRBV6-5|-|TRBJ2-7
TGTGCCAGTCGGACTAGCCCCTACGAGCAGTACTTC
CASRTSPYEQYF
>TRBD1|TRBV18|-|TRBJ2-2
TGTGCCAGCTCGCAAAGGACAGGGGAATCCACCGGGGAGCTGTTTTTT
CASSQRTGESTGELFF
>TRBD2|TRBV7-3|many|TRBJ2-1
TGTGCCAGCAGTCTGCGAGCGGGAGAGGGAGAAAATGAGCAGTTCTTC
CASSLRAGEGENEQFF
>TRBD2|TRBV5-4|few|TRBJ2-5
TGTGCCAGCAGATTCGGACTAGCAGGAGAGACCCAGTACTTC
CASRFGLAGETQYF
>TRBD2|TRBV18|-|TRBJ2-3
TGTGCCAGCTCACCAACGGGTGAAGCGGGAAATACGCAGTATTTT
CASSPTGEAGNTQYF